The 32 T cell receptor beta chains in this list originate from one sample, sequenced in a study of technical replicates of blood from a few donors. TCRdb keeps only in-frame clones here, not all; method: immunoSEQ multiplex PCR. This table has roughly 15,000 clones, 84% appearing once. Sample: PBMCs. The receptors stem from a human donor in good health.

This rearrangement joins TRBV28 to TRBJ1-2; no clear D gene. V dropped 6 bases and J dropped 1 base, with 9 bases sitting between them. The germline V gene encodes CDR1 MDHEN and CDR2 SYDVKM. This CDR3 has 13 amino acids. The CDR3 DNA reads TGTGCCAGCAGAATTGGAGTTAACTATGGCTACACCTTC. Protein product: CASRIGVNYGYTF.

Here the CDR3 reads CASRETGSLGNTIYF. The CDR3 DNA sequence: TGTGCCAGCAGAGAGACAGGGAGCTTAGGAAACACCATATATTTT. The rearrangement links TRBV6-1 to TRBJ1-3; 7 bases line up with TRBD1. V dropped 6 bases and J dropped 4; count of bases not matched to a gene: 9. Germline-derived CDR1 and CDR2 are MNHNS and SASEGT. The CDR3 totals 15 residues.

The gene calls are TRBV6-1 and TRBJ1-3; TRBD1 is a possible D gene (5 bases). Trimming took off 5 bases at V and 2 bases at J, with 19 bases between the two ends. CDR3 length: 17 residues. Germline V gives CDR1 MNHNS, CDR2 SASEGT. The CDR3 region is CASSKEPGLATGNTIYF. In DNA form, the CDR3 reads TGTGCCAGCAGTAAAGAGCCGGGACTCGCAACTGGAAACACCATATATTTT.

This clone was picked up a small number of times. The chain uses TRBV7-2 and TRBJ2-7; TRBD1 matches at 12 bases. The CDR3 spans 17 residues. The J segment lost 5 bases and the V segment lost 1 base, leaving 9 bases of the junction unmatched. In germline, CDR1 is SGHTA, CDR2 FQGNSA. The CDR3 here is CASSLVKGGQGAHEQYF. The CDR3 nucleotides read TGTGCCAGCAGCTTAGTTAAGGGGGGACAGGGGGCCCACGAGCAGTACTTC.

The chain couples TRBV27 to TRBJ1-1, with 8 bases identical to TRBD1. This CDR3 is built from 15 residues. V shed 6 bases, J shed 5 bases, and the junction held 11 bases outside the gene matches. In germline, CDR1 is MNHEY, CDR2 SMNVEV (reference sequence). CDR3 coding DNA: TGTGCCAGCAGCCTCAGGACAGGGCGATTGACTGAAGCTTTCTTT. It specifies CASSLRTGRLTEAFF.

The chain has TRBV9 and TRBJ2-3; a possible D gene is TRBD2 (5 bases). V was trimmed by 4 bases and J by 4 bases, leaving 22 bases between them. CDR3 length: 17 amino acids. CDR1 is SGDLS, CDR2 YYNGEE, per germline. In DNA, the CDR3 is TGTGCCAGCAGCCCCCGGCGGGCAGAAGGGTATGCAGATACGCAGTATTTT. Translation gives CASSPRRAEGYADTQYF. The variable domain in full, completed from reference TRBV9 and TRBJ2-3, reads DSGVTQTPKHLITATGQRVTLRCSPRSGDLSVYWYQQSLDQGLQFLIQYYNGEERAKGNILERFSAQQFPDLHSELNLSSLELGDSALYFCASSPRRAEGYADTQYFGPGTRLTVL.

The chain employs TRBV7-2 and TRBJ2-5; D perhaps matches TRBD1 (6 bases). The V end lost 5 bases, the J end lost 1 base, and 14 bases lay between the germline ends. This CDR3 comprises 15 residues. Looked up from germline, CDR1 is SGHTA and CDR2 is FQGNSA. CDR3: CASSIAGAFQETQYF. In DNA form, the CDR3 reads TGTGCCAGCAGCATTGCAGGGGCCTTCCAAGAGACCCAGTACTTC. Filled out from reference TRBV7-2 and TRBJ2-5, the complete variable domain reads GAGVSQSPSNKVTEKGKDVELRCDPISGHTALYWYRQSLGQGLEFLIYFQGNSAPDKSGLPSDRFSAERTGGSVSTLTIQRTQQEDSAVYLCASSIAGAFQETQYFGPGTRLLVL.

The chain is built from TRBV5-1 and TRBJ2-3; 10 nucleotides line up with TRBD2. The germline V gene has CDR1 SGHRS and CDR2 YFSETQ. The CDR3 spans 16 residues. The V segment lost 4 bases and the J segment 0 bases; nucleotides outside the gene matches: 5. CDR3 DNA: TGCGCCAGCAGCCTGGGACTAGCGTATAGCACAGATACGCAGTATTTT. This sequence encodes CASSLGLAYSTDTQYF.

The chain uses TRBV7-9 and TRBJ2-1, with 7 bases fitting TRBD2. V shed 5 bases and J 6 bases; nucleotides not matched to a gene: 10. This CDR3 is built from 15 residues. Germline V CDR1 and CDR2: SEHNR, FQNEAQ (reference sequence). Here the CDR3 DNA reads TGTGCCAGCAGCCAGTGGCTAGCGGAGAGCAATGAGCAGTTCTTC. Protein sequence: CASSQWLAESNEQFF.

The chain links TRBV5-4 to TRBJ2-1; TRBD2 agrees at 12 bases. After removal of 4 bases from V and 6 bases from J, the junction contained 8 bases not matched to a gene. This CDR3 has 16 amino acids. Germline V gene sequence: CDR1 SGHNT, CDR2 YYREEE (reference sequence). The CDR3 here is CASSRTSGDIGNEQFF. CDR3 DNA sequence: TGTGCCAGCAGCCGGACTAGCGGGGATATAGGCAATGAGCAGTTCTTC.

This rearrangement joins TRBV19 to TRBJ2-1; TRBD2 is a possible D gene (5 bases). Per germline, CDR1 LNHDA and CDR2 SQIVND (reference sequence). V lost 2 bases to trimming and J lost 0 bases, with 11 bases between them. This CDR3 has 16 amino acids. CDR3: CASSIRPRGSYNEQFF. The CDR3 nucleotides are TGTGCCAGTAGTATAAGGCCCCGGGGCTCCTACAATGAGCAGTTCTTC.

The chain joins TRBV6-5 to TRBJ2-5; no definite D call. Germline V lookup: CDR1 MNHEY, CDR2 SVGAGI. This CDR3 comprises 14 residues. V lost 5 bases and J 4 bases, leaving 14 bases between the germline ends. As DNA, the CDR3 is TGTGCCAGCAGTACCCGGTTTAGCCGAGAGACCCAGTACTTC. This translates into CASSTRFSRETQYF.

The CDR3 spells CASSLLQGFSYEQYF. For the CDR3, the DNA is TGTGCCAGCAGCTTACTACAGGGCTTCTCCTACGAGCAGTACTTC. This chain uses TRBV7-9 with TRBJ2-7; weak D call: TRBD1 (6 bases). The V gene lost 2 bases and the J gene lost 0 bases, with 11 bases spanning the gap. Germline loops: CDR1 SEHNR, CDR2 FQNEAQ (reference sequence). The CDR3 runs 15 residues.

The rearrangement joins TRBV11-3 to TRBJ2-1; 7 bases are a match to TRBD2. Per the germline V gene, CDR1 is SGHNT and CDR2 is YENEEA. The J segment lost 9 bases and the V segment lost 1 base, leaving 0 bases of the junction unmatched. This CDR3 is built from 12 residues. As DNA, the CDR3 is TGTGCCAGCAGCTTAGCGGGAGGTGAGCAGTTCTTC. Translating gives CASSLAGGEQFF.

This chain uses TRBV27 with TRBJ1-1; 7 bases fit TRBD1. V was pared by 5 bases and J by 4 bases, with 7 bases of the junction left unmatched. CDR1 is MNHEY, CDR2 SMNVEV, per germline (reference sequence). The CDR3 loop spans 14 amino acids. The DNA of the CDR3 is TGTGCCAGCAGTCCGAACAGGGGTTCCACTGAAGCTTTCTTT. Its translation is CASSPNRGSTEAFF.

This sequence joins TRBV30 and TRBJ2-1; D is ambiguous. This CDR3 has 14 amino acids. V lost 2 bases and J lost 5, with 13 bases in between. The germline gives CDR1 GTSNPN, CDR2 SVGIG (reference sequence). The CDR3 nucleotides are TGTGCCTGGAGTTACAGCCAAATACACAATGAGCAGTTCTTC. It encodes CAWSYSQIHNEQFF.

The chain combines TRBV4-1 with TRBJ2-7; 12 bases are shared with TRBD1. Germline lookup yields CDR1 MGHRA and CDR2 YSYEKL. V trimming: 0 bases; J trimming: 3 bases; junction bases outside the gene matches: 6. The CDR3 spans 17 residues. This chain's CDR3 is CASSQDGGTGGSYEQYF. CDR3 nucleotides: TGCGCCAGCAGCCAAGATGGAGGGACAGGGGGCAGCTACGAGCAGTACTTC.

The CDR3 sequence: CASSISDRDRVGASNNEQFF. In DNA form, the CDR3 reads TGTGCCAGTAGTATTTCGGACCGGGACAGGGTTGGGGCTAGTAACAATGAGCAGTTCTTC. The chain employs TRBV19 and TRBJ2-1; 9 nucleotides agree with TRBD1. CDR3 length: 20 amino acids. CDR1 and CDR2 from the germline V gene are LNHDA and SQIVND (reference sequence). The V and J ends lost 3 bases and 5 bases, in that order; junction bases with no gene match: 20.

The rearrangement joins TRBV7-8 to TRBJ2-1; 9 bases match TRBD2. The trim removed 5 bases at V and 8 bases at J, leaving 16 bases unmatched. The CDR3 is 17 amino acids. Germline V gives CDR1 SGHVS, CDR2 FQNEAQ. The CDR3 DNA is TGTGCCAGCAGCCCCCACGGGGGCGGGAGGGCCATCTATGAGCAGTTCTTC. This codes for CASSPHGGGRAIYEQFF.

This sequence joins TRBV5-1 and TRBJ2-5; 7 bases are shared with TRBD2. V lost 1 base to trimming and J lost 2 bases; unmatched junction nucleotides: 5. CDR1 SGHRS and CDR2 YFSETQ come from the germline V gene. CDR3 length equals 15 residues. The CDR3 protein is CASSLSEAGQETQYF. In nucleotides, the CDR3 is TGCGCCAGCAGCTTGAGTGAAGCGGGGCAAGAGACCCAGTACTTC.

The CDR3 DNA follows: TGTGCCAGCAGCTTCACGGGGTTTGACTATGGCTACACCTTC. Translation: CASSFTGFDYGYTF. The V gene is TRBV7-9, the J gene TRBJ1-2; D gene unclear. Trimming took off 3 bases at V and 3 bases at J, with 11 bases between the two ends. Germline CDR1 is SEHNR and CDR2 is FQNEAQ (reference sequence). There are 14 residues in the CDR3.

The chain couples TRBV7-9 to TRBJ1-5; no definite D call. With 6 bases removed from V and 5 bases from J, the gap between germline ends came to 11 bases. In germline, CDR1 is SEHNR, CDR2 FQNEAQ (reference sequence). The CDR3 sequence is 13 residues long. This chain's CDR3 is CASSKDGDQPQHF. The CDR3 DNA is TGTGCCAGCAGTAAAGACGGAGATCAGCCCCAGCATTTT.

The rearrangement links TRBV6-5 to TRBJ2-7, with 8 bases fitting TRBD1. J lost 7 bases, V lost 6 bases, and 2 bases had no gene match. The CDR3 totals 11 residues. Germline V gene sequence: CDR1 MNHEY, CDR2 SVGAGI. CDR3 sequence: CASRYRGEQYF. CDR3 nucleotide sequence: TGTGCCAGCAGGTACAGGGGGGAGCAGTACTTC.

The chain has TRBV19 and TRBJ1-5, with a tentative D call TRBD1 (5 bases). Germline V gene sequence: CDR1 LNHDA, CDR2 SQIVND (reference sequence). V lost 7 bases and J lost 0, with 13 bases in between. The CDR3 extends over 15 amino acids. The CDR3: CASTEQDYSNQPQHF. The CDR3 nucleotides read TGTGCCAGTACCGAACAGGATTATAGCAATCAGCCCCAGCATTTT.

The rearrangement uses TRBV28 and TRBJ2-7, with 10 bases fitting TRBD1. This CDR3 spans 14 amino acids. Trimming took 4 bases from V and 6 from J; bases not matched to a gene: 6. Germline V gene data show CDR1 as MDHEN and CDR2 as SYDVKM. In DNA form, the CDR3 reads TGTGCCAGCAGTTGGTTCGGGACAGGGGCCGAGCAGTACTTC. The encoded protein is CASSWFGTGAEQYF.

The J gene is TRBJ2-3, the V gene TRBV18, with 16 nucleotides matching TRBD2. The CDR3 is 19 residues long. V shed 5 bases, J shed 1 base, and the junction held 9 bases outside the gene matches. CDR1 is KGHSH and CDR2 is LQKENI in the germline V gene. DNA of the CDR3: TGTGCCAGCTCATCACGGGGACTAGCGGGAGGGCCGGGCACAGATACGCAGTATTTT. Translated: CASSSRGLAGGPGTDTQYF. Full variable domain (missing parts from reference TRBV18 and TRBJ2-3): NAGVMQNPRHLVRRRGQEARLRCSPMKGHSHVYWYRQLPEEGLKFMVYLQKENIIDESGMPKERFSAEFPKEGPSILRIQQVVRGDSAAYFCASSSRGLAGGPGTDTQYFGPGTRLTVL.

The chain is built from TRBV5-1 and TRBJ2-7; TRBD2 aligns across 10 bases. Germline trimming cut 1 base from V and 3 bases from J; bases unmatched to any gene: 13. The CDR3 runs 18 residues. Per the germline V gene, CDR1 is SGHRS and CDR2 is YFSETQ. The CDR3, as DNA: TGCGCCAGCAGCTTGACCCCCGATATGTCTAGCGGGAGCTACGAGCAGTACTTC. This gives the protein CASSLTPDMSSGSYEQYF. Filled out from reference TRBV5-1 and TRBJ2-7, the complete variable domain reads KAGVTQTPRYLIKTRGQQVTLSCSPISGHRSVSWYQQTPGQGLQFLFEYFSETQRNKGNFPGRFSGRQFSNSRSEMNVSTLELGDSALYLCASSLTPDMSSGSYEQYFGPGTRLTVT.

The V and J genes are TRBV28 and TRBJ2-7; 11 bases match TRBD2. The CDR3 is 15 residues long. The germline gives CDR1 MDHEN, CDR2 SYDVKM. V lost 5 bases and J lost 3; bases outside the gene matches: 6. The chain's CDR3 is CASSQGLAGYYEQYF. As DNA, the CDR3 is TGTGCCAGCAGTCAAGGACTAGCGGGCTACTACGAGCAGTACTTC.

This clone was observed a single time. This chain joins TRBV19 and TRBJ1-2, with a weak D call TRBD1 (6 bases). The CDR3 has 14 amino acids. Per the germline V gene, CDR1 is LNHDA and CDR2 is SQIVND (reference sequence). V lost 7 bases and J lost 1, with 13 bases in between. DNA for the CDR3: TGTGCCAGTACCGACGGGGGGCGTAACTATGGCTACACCTTC. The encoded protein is CASTDGGRNYGYTF.

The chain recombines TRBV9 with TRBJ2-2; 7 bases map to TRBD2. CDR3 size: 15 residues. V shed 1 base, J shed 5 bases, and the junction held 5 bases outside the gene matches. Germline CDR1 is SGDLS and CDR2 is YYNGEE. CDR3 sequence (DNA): TGTGCCAGCAGCGTATCGGGGGGTACGACCGGGGAGCTGTTTTTT. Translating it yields CASSVSGGTTGELFF. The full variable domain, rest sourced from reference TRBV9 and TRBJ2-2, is DSGVTQTPKHLITATGQRVTLRCSPRSGDLSVYWYQQSLDQGLQFLIQYYNGEERAKGNILERFSAQQFPDLHSELNLSSLELGDSALYFCASSVSGGTTGELFFGEGSRLTVL.

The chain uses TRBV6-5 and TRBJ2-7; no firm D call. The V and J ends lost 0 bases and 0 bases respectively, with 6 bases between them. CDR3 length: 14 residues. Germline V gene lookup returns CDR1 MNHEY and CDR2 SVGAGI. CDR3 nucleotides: TGTGCCAGCAGTTACTCGAGTGGCTCCTACGAGCAGTACTTC. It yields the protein CASSYSSGSYEQYF.

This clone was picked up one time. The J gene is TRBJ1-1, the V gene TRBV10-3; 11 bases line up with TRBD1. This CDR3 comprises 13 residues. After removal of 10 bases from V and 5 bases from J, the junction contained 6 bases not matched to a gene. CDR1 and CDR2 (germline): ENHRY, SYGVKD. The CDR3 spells CATGQGAVTEAFF. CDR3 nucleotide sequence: TGTGCCACCGGACAGGGGGCTGTTACTGAAGCTTTCTTT.